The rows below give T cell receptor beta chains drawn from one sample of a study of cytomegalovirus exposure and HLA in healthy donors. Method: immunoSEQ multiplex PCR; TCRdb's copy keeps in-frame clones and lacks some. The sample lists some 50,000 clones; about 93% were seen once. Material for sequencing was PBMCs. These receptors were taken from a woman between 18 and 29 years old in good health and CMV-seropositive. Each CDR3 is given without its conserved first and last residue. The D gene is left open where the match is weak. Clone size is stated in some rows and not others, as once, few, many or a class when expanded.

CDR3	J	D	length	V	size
ASSDTSSSYNEQF	TRBJ2-1	-	13	TRBV2	-
ASSWGTGENQPQH	TRBJ1-5	TRBD1	13	TRBV7-2	-
ASSLPGGTEAF	TRBJ1-1	TRBD1	11	TRBV27	once
ASSATSGSYNEQF	TRBJ2-1	TRBD2	13	TRBV6-4	-
ASSRTGGGGEKLF	TRBJ1-4	TRBD1	13	TRBV10-2	-
ASSDRGWDSEFGYT	TRBJ1-2	TRBD1	14	TRBV7-6	-
ASSLGTGIYEQY	TRBJ2-7	TRBD1	12	TRBV27	-
ASSLDSSGRAFEQF	TRBJ2-1	TRBD2	14	TRBV11-3	-
ASSLGGGVNTEAF	TRBJ1-1	-	13	TRBV7-8	once
ASSLLAGGYNEQF	TRBJ2-1	TRBD2	13	TRBV6-4	-
AISVKIPGQGDPDQY	TRBJ2-7	-	15	TRBV10-3	-
ASSFLLLNSNQPQH	TRBJ1-5	-	14	TRBV5-8	-
ASSATGGAPYEQY	TRBJ2-7	TRBD1	13	TRBV6-5	-
ASRETSGWAETQY	TRBJ2-5	TRBD2	13	TRBV6-5	-
ASSSTSGLVIDTDTQY	TRBJ2-3	TRBD2	16	TRBV5-6	-
ASSRGTGDNYGYT	TRBJ1-2	TRBD1	13	TRBV19	-
ASSFWTENEQF	TRBJ2-1	-	11	TRBV5-1	-
ASSSDRGYGYT	TRBJ1-2	TRBD1	11	TRBV5-6	-
ASTTPAVGPGGFGGYT	TRBJ1-2	TRBD1	16	TRBV5-8	-
AISTDTTKNIQY	TRBJ2-4	-	12	TRBV10-3	once
ASTSNTEAF	TRBJ1-1	-	9	TRBV28	-
ASSPTGAMGLDTQY	TRBJ2-3	-	14	TRBV7-8	-
SVGEWTGSNEQF	TRBJ2-1	TRBD1	12	TRBV29-1	-
ASSLGGTENYGYT	TRBJ1-2	TRBD1	13	TRBV5-1	-
ASSQTWGGSLEQF	TRBJ2-1	-	13	TRBV28	-
ASSTQGTDTQY	TRBJ2-3	-	11	TRBV6-1	-
ASSQDLAGGGQETQY	TRBJ2-5	TRBD2	15	TRBV4-3	-
ASSIVQGSYEQY	TRBJ2-7	-	12	TRBV19	-
ASSRTGSGYT	TRBJ1-2	TRBD1	10	TRBV25-1	-
ASSYPQGGDTGELF	TRBJ2-2	-	14	TRBV6-6	-
ASTPLVAGPNTGELF	TRBJ2-2	TRBD2	15	TRBV28	-
TSSQGRSTSGSSYLETQY	TRBJ2-5	-	18	TRBV1	-
ASSPGTSGSRKKMQY	TRBJ2-7	TRBD2	15	TRBV2	-
ASSLGLAGGWYNEQF	TRBJ2-1	TRBD2	15	TRBV28	-
ASSGDRDTEAF	TRBJ1-1	-	11	TRBV19	-
SAIYRLEQY	TRBJ2-7	-	9	TRBV20-1	-
ASSSAETGHPNYGYT	TRBJ1-2	-	15	TRBV5-1	-
ASSETGGPYEQY	TRBJ2-7	TRBD1	12	TRBV7-3	once
ASRSGTSVIQETQY	TRBJ2-5	TRBD2	14	TRBV2	-
AWGRGLGETQY	TRBJ2-5	TRBD1	11	TRBV30	-
ASSSGLAADTQY	TRBJ2-3	TRBD2	12	TRBV7-9	-
ASSVGSLGPDTQY	TRBJ2-3	-	13	TRBV9	-
ASSPVSSGANVLT	TRBJ2-6	-	13	TRBV6-6	-
ASSLGEGKEAF	TRBJ1-1	-	11	TRBV11-3	-
ATPAEGREGKLF	TRBJ1-4	-	12	TRBV5-4	-